These 8 T cell receptor beta chains were all obtained from the same sample, sequenced in a study of cytomegalovirus exposure and HLA in healthy donors. With 60 Vbeta and 13 Jbeta primers, the PCR was carried out. Measured with immunoSEQ multiplex PCR; TCRdb has only the in-frame clones, and not every one. This repertoire shows some 190,000 clones, more than 65% found once; its top ten account for roughly 3.1%. Sequences were obtained from PBMCs. The receptors originated from a man between 40 and 49 years old in good health and CMV-seropositive.

The chain carries TRBV5-1 and TRBJ2-1; 10 nucleotides line up with TRBD2. The V gene end was trimmed by 2 bases and the J gene end by 6 bases; junction bases not matched to a gene: 5. Germline V gene data show CDR1 as SGHRS and CDR2 as YFSETQ. This CDR3 has 15 amino acids. The CDR3 here is CASSFGLAGVNEQFF. In DNA, the CDR3 is TGCGCCAGCAGCTTCGGGCTAGCGGGGGTCAATGAGCAGTTCTTC.

The chain uses TRBV6-1 and TRBJ2-7; D not resolved. Germline assignment: CDR1 MNHNS and CDR2 SASEGT. There are 14 residues in the CDR3. Trimming took 6 bases from V and 6 from J, leaving 18 bases between them. The DNA of the CDR3 is TGTGCCAGCAGCCCACTTGCTAACCTTTTCGAGCAGTACTTC. Translating gives CASSPLANLFEQYF.

The chain is built from TRBV18 and TRBJ2-2, with D hard to call. Germline lookup yields CDR1 KGHSH and CDR2 LQKENI. V was trimmed by 0 bases and J by 1 base, leaving 9 bases between them. The CDR3 totals 16 residues. The CDR3 sequence is CASSPPQALNTGELFF. The DNA of the CDR3 is TGTGCCAGCTCACCACCTCAGGCCTTGAACACCGGGGAGCTGTTTTTT.

The gene calls are TRBV6-6 and TRBJ1-1; D is uncertain. Trimming stripped 5 bases from V and 3 bases from J, with 7 bases between. The CDR3 is 12 residues long. CDR1 and CDR2 from the germline V gene are MNHNY and SVGAGI (reference sequence). CDR3 bases: TGTGCCAGCAGTACTTATTACACTGAAGCTTTCTTT. Translation gives CASSTYYTEAFF.

J is TRBJ2-3 and V is TRBV6-8; D is undetermined. CDR1 is MNHGY and CDR2 is SAAAGT in the germline V gene. The CDR3 is 19 amino acids. Trimming took 2 bases from V and 1 from J, leaving 22 bases between them. CDR3 coding DNA: TGTGCCAGCAGTTACCCAATACTCGGTCGGGTTTCGGGCACAGATACGCAGTATTTT. This translates into CASSYPILGRVSGTDTQYF.

CDR3 DNA: TGCGCCAGCAGCTTGGCTTTAGCTGGGGCCAACGTCCTGACTTTC. Encoded protein: CASSLALAGANVLTF. The chain carries TRBV5-1 and TRBJ2-6, with D unclear. Deletions cut 0 bases from V and 2 bases from J, with 6 bases between. The CDR3 contains 15 residues. The germline gives CDR1 SGHRS, CDR2 YFSETQ.

The chain uses TRBV4-1 and TRBJ2-7; 12 bases align to TRBD1. The V gene end was trimmed by 4 bases and the J gene end by 5 bases; junction bases not matched to a gene: 9. This CDR3 has 16 residues. Germline assignment: CDR1 MGHRA and CDR2 YSYEKL. The CDR3 loop is CASSPVGQGAGNEQYF. In nucleotides, the CDR3 is TGCGCCAGCAGCCCCGTGGGACAGGGGGCGGGAAACGAGCAGTACTTC.

The gene calls are TRBV29-1 and TRBJ2-2; the D gene is possibly TRBD1 (5 bases). The ends were cut back, 7 bases at V and 0 bases at J, with 12 bases in the middle. CDR3 length: 14 amino acids. Germline assignment: CDR1 SQVTM and CDR2 ANQGSEA. CDR3 amino acids: CSALQDPNTGELFF. CDR3 in DNA: TGCAGCGCTCTACAGGACCCGAACACCGGGGAGCTGTTTTTT.